This T cell receptor (beta chain) was sequenced for a study of T cell changes during pregnancy in multiple sclerosis. The CDR3 extends over 14 amino acids. Per the germline V gene, CDR1 is SEHNR and CDR2 is FQNEAQ (reference sequence). Trimming cost V 5 bases and J 6 bases; bases outside gene matches: 7. Method: immunoSEQ multiplex PCR; TCRdb's copy keeps in-frame clones and lacks some. The sample shows about 67,000 clones, 90% of them seen only once. The receptor comes from a female donor with multiple sclerosis, enrolled in a pregnancy study. The material sequenced was peripheral blood, taken in the third trimester of pregnancy. The chain is built from TRBV7-9 and TRBJ2-1, with 7 bases lining up with TRBD2. CDR3: CASSTQRGLNEQFF. For the CDR3, the DNA is TGTGCCAGCAGCACCCAGCGGGGACTCAATGAGCAGTTCTTC. Together with reference TRBV7-9 and TRBJ2-1, the CDR3 gives the full variable domain: DTGVSQNPRHKITKRGQNVTFRCDPISEHNRLYWYRQTLGQGPEFLTYFQNEAQLEKSRLLSDRFSAERPKGSFSTLEIQRTEQGDSAMYLCASSTQRGLNEQFFGPGTRLTVL.